The present T cell receptor (beta chain) was sequenced within a study of blood T cell repertoires in COVID-19. The junction had 6 bases not matched to a gene; V was cut back by 8 bases and J by 5 bases. The germline V gene encodes CDR1 LNHNV and CDR2 YYDKDF (reference sequence). The CDR3 spans 14 residues. Of note for this clone: The same CDR3 is also encoded by other DNA sequences in this sample.

TCRdb's copy holds only in-frame clones and misses some; the assay was immunoSEQ multiplex PCR. The sample consists of hundreds of thousands of clones, around 87% of them appearing once. The material sequenced was PBMCs or T cells enriched from blood (not recorded which). This receptor was identified in a man in his forties in a cohort exposed to, infected with or recovered from COVID-19 (not recorded which). The rearrangement links TRBV15 to TRBJ1-4, with TRBD1 matching 9 bases. CDR3: CATSRDRVNEKLFF. The CDR3 DNA reads as TGTGCCACCTCCCGGGACAGGGTAAATGAAAAACTGTTTTTT.